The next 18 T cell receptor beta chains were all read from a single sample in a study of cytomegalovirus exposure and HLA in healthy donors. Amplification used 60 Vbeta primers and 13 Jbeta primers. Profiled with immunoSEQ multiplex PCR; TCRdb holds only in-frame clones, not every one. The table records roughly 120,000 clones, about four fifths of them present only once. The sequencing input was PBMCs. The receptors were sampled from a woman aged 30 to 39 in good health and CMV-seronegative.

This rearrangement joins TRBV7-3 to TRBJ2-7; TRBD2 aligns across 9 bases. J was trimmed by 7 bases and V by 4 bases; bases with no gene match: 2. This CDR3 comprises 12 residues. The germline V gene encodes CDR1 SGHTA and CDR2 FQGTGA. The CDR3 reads CASSSTSGEQYF. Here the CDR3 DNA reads TGTGCCAGCAGCTCTACTAGCGGGGAGCAGTACTTC. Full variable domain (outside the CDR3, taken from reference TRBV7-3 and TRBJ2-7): GAGVSQTPSNKVTEKGKYVELRCDPISGHTALYWYRQSLGQGPEFLIYFQGTGAADDSGLPNDRFFAVRPEGSVSTLKIQRTERGDSAVYLCASSSTSGEQYFGPGTRLTVT.

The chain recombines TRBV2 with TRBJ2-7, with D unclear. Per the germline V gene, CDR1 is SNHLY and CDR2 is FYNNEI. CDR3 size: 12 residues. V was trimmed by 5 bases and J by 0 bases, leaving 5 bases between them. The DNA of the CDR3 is TGTGCCAGCAGTTGGAGCTCCTACGAGCAGTACTTC. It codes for CASSWSSYEQYF. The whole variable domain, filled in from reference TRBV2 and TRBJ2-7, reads EPEVTQTPSHQVTQMGQEVILRCVPISNHLYFYWYRQILGQKVEFLVSFYNNEISEKSEIFDDQFSVERPDGSNFTLKIRSTKLEDSAMYFCASSWSSYEQYFGPGTRLTVT.

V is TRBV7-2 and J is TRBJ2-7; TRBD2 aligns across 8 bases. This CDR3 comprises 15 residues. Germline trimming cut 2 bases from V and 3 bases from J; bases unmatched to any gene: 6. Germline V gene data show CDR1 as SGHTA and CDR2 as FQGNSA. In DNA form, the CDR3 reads TGTGCCAGCAGCTTAATGAGCGGGAGAGACTACGAGCAGTACTTC. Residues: CASSLMSGRDYEQYF.

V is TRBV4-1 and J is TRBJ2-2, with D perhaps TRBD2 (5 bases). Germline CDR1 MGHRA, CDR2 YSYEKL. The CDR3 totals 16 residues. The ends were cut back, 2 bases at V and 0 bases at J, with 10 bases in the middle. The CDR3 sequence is CASSQFSETNTGELFF. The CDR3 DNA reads TGCGCCAGCAGCCAATTTAGCGAGACGAACACCGGGGAGCTGTTTTTT.

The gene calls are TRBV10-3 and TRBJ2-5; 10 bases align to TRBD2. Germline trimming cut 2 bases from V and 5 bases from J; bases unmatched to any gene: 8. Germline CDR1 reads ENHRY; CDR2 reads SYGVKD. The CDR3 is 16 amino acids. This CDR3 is CAISEGLAGGQETQYF. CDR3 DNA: TGTGCCATCAGTGAGGGGTTAGCGGGAGGTCAGGAGACCCAGTACTTC.

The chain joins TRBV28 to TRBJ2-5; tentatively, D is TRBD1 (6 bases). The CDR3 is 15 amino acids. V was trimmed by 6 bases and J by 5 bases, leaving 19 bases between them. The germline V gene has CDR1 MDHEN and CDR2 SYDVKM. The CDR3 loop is CASSQDSHNGETQYF. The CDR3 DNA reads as TGTGCCAGCAGCCAGGACAGTCACAATGGGGAGACCCAGTACTTC.

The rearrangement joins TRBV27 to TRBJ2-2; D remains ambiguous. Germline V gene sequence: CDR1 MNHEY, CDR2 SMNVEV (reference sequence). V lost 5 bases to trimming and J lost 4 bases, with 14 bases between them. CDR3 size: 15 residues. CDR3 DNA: TGTGCCAGCAGTCCCACCCAAGAAGCCACCGGGGAGCTGTTTTTT. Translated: CASSPTQEATGELFF.

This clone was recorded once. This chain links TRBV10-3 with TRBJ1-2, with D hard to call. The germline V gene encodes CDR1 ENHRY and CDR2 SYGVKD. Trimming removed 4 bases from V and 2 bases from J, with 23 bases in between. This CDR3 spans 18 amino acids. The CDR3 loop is CAISVRRDGNTENYGYTF. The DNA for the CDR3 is TGTGCCATCAGTGTGAGGCGAGACGGGAATACAGAGAACTATGGCTACACCTTC.

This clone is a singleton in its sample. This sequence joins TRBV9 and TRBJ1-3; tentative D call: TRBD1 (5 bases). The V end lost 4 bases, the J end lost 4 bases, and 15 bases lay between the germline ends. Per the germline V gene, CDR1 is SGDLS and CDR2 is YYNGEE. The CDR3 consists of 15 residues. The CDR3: CASSPRQNLGNTIYF. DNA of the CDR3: TGTGCCAGCAGCCCACGACAGAATCTAGGAAACACCATATATTTT.

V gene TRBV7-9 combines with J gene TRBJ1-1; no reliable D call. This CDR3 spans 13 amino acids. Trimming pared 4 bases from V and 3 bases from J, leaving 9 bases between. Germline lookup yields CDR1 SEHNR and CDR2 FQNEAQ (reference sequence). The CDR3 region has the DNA TGTGCCAGCAGCTCTCAAGGAGACACTGAAGCTTTCTTT. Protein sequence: CASSSQGDTEAFF.

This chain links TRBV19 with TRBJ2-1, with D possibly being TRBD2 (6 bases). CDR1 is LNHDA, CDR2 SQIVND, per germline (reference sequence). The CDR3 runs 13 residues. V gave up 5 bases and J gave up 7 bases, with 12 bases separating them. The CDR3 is CASSVVEGNEQFF. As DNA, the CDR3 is TGTGCCAGTAGTGTGGTGGAGGGTAATGAGCAGTTCTTC. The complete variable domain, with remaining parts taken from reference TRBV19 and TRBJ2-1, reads DGGITQSPKYLFRKEGQNVTLSCEQNLNHDAMYWYRQDPGQGLRLIYYSQIVNDFQKGDIAEGYSVSREKKESFPLTVTSAQKNPTAFYLCASSVVEGNEQFFGPGTRLTVL.

In DNA form, the CDR3 reads TGTGCCAGCAACCCTGTTAGCGGCAACCAAGAGACCCAGTACTTC. It codes for CASNPVSGNQETQYF. The chain recombines TRBV27 with TRBJ2-5, with D possibly being TRBD2 (6 bases). The CDR3 sequence is 15 residues long. Germline lookup yields CDR1 MNHEY and CDR2 SMNVEV (reference sequence). The ends were cut back, 7 bases at V and 0 bases at J, with 15 bases in the middle.

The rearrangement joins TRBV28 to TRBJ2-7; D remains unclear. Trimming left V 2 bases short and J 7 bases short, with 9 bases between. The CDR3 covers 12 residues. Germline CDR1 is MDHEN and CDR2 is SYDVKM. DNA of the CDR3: TGTGCCAGCAGTTTAGATGGGCCAGAGCAGTACTTC. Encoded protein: CASSLDGPEQYF.

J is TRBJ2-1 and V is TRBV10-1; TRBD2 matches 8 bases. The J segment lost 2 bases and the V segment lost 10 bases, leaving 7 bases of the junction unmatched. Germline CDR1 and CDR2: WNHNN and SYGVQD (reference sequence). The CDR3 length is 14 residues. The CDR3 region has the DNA TGCGCCACTTCGCGGGAGGTCGCCTACAATGAGCAGTTCTTC. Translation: CATSREVAYNEQFF.

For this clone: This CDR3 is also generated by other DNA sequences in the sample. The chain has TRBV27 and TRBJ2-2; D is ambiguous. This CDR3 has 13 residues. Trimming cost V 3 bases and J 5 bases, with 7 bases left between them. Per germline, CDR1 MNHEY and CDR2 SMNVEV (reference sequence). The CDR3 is CASSFPGTGELFF. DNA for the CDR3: TGTGCCAGCAGTTTCCCCGGGACCGGGGAGCTGTTTTTT.

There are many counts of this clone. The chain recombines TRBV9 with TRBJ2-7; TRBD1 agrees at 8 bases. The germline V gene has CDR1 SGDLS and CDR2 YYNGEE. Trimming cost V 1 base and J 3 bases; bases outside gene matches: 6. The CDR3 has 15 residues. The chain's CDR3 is CASSVSGQGGYEQYF. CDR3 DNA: TGTGCCAGCAGCGTATCCGGACAGGGTGGCTACGAGCAGTACTTC.

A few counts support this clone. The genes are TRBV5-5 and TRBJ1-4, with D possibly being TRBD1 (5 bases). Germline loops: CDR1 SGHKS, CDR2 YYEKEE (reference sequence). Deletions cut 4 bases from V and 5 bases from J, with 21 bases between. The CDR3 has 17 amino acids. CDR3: CASSPPVLLSGNEKLFF. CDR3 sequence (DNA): TGTGCCAGCAGCCCCCCTGTTTTACTGTCAGGGAATGAAAAACTGTTTTTT. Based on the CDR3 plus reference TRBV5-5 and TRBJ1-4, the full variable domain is DAGVTQSPTHLIKTRGQQVTLRCSPISGHKSVSWYQQVLGQGPQFIFQYYEKEERGRGNFPDRFSARQFPNYSSELNVNALLLGDSALYLCASSPPVLLSGNEKLFFGSGTQLSVL.

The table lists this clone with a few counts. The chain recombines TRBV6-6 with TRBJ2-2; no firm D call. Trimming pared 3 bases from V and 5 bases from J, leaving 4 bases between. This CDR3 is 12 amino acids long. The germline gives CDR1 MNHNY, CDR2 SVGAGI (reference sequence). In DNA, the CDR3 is TGTGCCAGCAGTTATCGTACCGGGGAGCTGTTTTTT. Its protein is CASSYRTGELFF.